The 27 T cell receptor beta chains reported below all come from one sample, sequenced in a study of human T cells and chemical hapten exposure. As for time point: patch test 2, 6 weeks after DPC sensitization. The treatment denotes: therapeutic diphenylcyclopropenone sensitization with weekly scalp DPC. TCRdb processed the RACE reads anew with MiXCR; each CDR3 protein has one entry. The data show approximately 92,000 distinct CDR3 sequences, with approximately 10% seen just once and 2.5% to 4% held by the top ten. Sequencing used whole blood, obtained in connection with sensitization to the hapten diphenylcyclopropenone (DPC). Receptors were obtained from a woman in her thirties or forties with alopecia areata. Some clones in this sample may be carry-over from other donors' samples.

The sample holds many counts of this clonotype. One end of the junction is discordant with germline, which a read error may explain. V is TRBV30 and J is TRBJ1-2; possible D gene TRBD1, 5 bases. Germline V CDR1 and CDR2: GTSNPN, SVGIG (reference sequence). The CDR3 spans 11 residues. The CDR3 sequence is CSGHWRGGYTF. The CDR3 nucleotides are TGCTCCGGACATTGGAGGGGTGGCTACACCTTC. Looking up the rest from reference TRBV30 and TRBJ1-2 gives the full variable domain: SQTIHQWPATLVQPVGSPLSLECTVEGTSNPNLYWYRQAAGRGLQLLFYSVGIGQISSEVPQNLSASRPQDRQFILSSKKLLLSDSGFYLCSGHWRGGYTFGSGTRLTVV.

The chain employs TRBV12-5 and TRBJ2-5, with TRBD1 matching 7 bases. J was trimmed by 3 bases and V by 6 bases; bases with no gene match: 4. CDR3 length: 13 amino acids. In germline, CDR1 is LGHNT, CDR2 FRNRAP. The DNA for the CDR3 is TGTGCTAGTGGACTCGACAGGGAAGAGACCCAGTACTTC. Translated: CASGLDREETQYF.

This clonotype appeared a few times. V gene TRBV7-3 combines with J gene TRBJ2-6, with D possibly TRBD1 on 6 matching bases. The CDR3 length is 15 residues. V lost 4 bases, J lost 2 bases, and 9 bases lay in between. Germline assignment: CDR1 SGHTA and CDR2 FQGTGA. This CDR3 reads CASSSSGAGANVLTF. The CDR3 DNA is TGTGCCAGCAGCTCATCAGGGGCTGGGGCCAACGTCCTGACTTTC.

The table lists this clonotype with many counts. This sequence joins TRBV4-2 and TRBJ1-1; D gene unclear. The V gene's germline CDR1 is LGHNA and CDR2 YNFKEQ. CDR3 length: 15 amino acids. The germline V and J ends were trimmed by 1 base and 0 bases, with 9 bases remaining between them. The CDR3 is CASSQGDRMNTEAFF. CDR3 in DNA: TGTGCCAGCAGCCAAGGCGACCGCATGAACACTGAAGCTTTCTTT.

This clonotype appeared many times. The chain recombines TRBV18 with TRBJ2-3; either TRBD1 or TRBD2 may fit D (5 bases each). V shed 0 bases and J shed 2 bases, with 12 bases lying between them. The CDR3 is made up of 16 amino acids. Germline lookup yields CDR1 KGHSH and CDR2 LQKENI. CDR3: CASSPPGTAFTDTQYF. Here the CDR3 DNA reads TGTGCCAGCTCACCACCCGGGACGGCCTTCACAGATACGCAGTATTTT.

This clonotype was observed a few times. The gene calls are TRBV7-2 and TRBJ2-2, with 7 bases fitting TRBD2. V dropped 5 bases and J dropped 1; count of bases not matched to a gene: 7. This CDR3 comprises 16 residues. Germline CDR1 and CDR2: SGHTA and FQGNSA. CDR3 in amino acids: CASSPHIAGNTGELFF. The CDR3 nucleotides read TGTGCCAGCAGCCCACACATAGCGGGGAACACCGGGGAGCTGTTTTTT.

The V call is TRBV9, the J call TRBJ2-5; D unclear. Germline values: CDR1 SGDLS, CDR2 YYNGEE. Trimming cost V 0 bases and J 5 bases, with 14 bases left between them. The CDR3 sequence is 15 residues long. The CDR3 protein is CASSVAVSLGETQYF. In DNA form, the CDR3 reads TGTGCCAGCAGCGTAGCGGTCAGCCTAGGGGAGACCCAGTACTTC.

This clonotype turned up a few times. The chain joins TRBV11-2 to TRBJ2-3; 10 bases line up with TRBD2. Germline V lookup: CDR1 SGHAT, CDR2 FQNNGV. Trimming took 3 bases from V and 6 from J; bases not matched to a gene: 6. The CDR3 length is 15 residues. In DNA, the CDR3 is TGTGCCAGCAGCTTGAGCGGGGGGGCCGTCGATACGCAGTATTTT. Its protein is CASSLSGGAVDTQYF.

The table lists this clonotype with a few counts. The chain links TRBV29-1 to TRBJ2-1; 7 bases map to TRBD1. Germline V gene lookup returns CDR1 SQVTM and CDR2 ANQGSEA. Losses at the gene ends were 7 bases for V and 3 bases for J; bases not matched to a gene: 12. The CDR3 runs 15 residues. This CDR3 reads CSARDSDSYYNEQFF. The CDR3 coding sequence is TGCAGCGCTCGGGACAGCGATTCTTACTACAATGAGCAGTTCTTC.

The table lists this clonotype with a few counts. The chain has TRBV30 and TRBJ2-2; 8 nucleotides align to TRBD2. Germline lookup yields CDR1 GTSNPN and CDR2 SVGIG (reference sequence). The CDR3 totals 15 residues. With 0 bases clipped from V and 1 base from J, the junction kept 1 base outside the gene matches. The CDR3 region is CAWSVLAENTGELFF. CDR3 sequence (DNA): TGTGCCTGGAGTGTACTAGCGGAGAACACCGGGGAGCTGTTTTTT. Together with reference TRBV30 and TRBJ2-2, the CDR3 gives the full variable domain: SQTIHQWPATLVQPVGSPLSLECTVEGTSNPNLYWYRQAAGRGLQLLFYSVGIGQISSEVPQNLSASRPQDRQFILSSKKLLLSDSGFYLCAWSVLAENTGELFFGEGSRLTVL.

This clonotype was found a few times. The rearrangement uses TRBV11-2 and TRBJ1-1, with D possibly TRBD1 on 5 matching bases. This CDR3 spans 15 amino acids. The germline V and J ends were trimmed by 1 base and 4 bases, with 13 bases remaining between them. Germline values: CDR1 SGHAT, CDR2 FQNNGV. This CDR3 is CASSLVRGVGTEAFF. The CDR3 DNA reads TGTGCCAGCAGCTTAGTTCGGGGGGTGGGCACTGAAGCTTTCTTT. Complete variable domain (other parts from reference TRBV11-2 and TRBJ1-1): EAGVAQSPRYKIIEKRQSVAFWCNPISGHATLYWYQQILGQGPKLLIQFQNNGVVDDSQLPKDRFSAERLKGVDSTLKIQPAKLEDSAVYLCASSLVRGVGTEAFFGQGTRLTVV.

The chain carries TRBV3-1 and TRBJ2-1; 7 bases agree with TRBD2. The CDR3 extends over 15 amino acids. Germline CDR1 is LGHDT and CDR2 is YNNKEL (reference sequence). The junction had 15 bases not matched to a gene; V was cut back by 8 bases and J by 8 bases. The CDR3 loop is CASRRGSGEGHEQFF. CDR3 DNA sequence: TGTGCCAGCCGAAGGGGAAGCGGGGAGGGGCATGAGCAGTTCTTC.

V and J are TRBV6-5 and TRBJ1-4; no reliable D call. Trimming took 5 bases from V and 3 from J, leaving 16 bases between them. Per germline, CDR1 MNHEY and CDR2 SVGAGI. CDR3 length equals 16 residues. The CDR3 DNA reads TGTGCCAGCAGTCGGACCGACCCAGCAGCTAATGAAAAACTGTTTTTT. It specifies CASSRTDPAANEKLFF.

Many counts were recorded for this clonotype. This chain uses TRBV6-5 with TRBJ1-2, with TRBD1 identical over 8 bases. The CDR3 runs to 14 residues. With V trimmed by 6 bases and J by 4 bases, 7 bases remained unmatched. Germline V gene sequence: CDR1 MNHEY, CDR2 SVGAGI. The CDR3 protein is CASRKDREGYGYTF. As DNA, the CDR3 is TGTGCCAGCAGAAAGGACAGGGAGGGCTATGGCTACACCTTC.

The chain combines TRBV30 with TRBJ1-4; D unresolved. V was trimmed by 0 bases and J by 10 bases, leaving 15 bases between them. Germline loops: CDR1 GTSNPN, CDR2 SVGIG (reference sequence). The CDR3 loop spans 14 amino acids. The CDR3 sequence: CAWSVGNRKGKLFF. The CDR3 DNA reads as TGTGCCTGGAGTGTAGGCAACCGGAAAGGAAAACTGTTTTTT.

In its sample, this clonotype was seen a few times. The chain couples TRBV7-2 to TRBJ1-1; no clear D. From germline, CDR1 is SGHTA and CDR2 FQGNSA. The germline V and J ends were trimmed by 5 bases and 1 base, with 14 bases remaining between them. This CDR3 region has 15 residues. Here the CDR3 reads CASSGEILTNTEAFF. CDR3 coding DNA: TGTGCCAGCAGCGGCGAGATTTTAACGAACACTGAAGCTTTCTTT.

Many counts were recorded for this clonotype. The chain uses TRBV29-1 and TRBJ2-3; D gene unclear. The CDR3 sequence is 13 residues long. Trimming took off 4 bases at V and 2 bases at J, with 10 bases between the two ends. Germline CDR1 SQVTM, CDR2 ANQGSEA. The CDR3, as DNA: TGCAGCGTTGTGATTGGGTACACAGATACGCAGTATTTT. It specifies CSVVIGYTDTQYF.

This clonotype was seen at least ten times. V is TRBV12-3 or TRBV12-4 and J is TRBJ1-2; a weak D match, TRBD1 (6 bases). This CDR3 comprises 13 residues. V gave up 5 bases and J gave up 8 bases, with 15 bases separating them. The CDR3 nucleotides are TGTGCCAGCAGTCTGGGCGCAGGGGAGGGCTACACCTTC. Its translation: CASSLGAGEGYTF.

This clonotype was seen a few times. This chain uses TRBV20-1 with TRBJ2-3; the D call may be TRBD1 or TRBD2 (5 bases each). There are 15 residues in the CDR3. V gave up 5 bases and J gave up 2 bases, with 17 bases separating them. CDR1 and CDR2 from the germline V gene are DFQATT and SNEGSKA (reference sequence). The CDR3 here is CSAGAGEGFTDTQYF. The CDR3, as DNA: TGCAGTGCTGGGGCCGGGGAAGGTTTCACAGATACGCAGTATTTT.

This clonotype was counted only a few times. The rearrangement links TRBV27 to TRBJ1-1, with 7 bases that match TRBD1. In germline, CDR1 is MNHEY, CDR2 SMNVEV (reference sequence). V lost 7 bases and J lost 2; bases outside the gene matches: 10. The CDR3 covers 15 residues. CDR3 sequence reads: CASIDLQGVNTEAFF. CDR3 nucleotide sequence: TGTGCCAGCATTGACCTGCAGGGGGTTAACACTGAAGCTTTCTTT.

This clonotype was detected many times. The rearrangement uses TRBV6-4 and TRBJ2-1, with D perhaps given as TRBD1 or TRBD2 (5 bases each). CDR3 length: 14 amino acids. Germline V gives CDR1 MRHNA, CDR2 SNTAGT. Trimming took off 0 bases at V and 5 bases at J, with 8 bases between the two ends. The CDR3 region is CASSDSEGHNEQFF. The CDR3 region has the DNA TGTGCCAGCAGTGACTCCGAGGGACACAATGAGCAGTTCTTC.

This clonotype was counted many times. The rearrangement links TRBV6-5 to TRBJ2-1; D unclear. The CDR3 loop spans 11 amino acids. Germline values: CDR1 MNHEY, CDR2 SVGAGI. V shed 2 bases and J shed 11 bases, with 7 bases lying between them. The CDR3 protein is CASSYRAQQFF. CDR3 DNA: TGTGCCAGCAGTTACAGGGCCCAGCAGTTCTTC.

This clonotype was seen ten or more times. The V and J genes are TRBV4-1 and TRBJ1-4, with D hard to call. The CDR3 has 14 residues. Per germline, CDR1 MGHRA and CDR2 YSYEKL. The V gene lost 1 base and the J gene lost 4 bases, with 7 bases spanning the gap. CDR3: CASSQGRYNEKLFF. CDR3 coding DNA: TGCGCCAGCAGCCAAGGACGATATAATGAAAAACTGTTTTTT.

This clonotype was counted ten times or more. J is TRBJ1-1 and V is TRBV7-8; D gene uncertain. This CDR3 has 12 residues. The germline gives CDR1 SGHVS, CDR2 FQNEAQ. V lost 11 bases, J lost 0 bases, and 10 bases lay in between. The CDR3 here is CAVGRLNTEAFF. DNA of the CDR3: TGTGCCGTGGGCCGTTTGAACACTGAAGCTTTCTTT.

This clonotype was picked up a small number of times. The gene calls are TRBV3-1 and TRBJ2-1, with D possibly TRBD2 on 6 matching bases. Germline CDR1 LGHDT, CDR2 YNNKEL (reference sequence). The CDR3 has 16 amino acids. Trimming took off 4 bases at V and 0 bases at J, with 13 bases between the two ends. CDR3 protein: CASSPAGLSSYNEQFF. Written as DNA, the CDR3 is TGTGCCAGCAGCCCCGCGGGGTTAAGCTCCTACAATGAGCAGTTCTTC.

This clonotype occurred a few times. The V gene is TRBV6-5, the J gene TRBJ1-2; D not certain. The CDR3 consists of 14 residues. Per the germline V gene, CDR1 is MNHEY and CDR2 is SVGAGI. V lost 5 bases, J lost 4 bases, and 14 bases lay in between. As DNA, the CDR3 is TGTGCCAGCAGTCTTCAATTTCCCCCCTATGGCTACACCTTC. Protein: CASSLQFPPYGYTF.

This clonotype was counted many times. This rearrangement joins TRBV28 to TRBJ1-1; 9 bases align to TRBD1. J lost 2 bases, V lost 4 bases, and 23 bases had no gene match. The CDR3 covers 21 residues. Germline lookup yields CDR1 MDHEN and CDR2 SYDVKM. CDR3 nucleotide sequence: TGTGCCAGCAGTTCCCCCCCTTCAAGCACCGGGACAGGGTGGAGAAACACTGAAGCTTTCTTT. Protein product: CASSSPPSSTGTGWRNTEAFF.